These 8 T cell receptor beta chains share one sample of origin, sequenced in a study of T cell repertoires in cytomegalovirus infection (dated by TCRdb to about 2019). Reads for this sample came from an Illumina HiSeq 1500. TCRdb applied fastp at Q25 and MiXCR to the public reads, then kept only in-frame beta chains. Here each entry gathers all rows of one CDR3 protein and keeps the most common genes and DNA. Here the sample has 290,000 or so distinct CDR3 sequences; around 9.1% occur a single time. The ten largest clones add up to around 2.5% of the sample. The sample comprised PBMCs. The receptors were sampled from a human donor in good health (CMV status not recorded). Some clones in this sample may be carry-over from other donors' samples.

The V call is TRBV2, the J call TRBJ2-2; 13 bases agree with TRBD2. Losses at the gene ends were 8 bases for V and 4 bases for J; bases not matched to a gene: 7. Germline CDR1 and CDR2: SNHLY and FYNNEI. The CDR3 loop spans 16 amino acids. The CDR3 loop is CASVPGLAGSTGELFF. CDR3 nucleotide sequence: TGTGCCAGCGTTCCGGGACTAGCGGGGTCCACCGGGGAGCTGTTTTTT.

This clonotype was seen ten or more times. The chain combines TRBV6-2 or TRBV6-3 with TRBJ1-1; D not resolved. CDR1 and CDR2 from the germline V gene are MNHEY and SVGEGT. The CDR3 spans 14 residues. Trimming took 4 bases from V and 1 from J, leaving 10 bases between them. CDR3 sequence: CASSLERANTEAFF. The CDR3 nucleotides read TGTGCCAGCAGTTTAGAGCGGGCGAACACTGAAGCTTTCTTT.

This clonotype was recorded at least ten times. The chain combines TRBV7-2 with TRBJ2-2, with a weak D call TRBD1 (6 bases). The CDR3 spans 17 residues. V was cut by 4 bases and J by 1 base, with 16 bases left in between. Germline loops: CDR1 SGHTA, CDR2 FQGNSA. The CDR3, as DNA: TGTGCCAGCAGCTCAGGTTCTAACAGGGTGAACACCGGGGAGCTGTTTTTT. The encoded protein is CASSSGSNRVNTGELFF.

Details on this clonotype: Just one base apart from a much larger clone, this may be a read error. This chain joins TRBV6-6 and TRBJ2-7, with 7 bases lining up with TRBD2. CDR1 is MNHNY, CDR2 SVGAGI, per germline (reference sequence). Trimming cost V 7 bases and J 3 bases; bases outside gene matches: 9. The CDR3 consists of 14 residues. The CDR3 nucleotides are TGTGCCAGCACCCTAGCGGTGGAGGTCTACGAGCAGTACTTC. Translating it yields CASTLAVEVYEQYF.

The chain is built from TRBV5-1 and TRBJ2-7; possibly TRBD1 for D (5 bases). In germline, CDR1 is SGHRS, CDR2 YFSETQ. This CDR3 contains 16 residues. V was trimmed by 0 bases and J by 0 bases, leaving 13 bases between them. As DNA, the CDR3 is TGCGCCAGCAGCTTGGGAACAGGAACTTTCTCCTACGAGCAGTACTTC. Its translation is CASSLGTGTFSYEQYF.

Concerning this clonotype itself: A clone one base away is much larger, so this may be a read error. This chain's CDR3 is CSAGQGRSEAFF. The CDR3, as DNA: TGCAGCGCCGGACAGGGGCGTTCTGAAGCTTTCTTT. The chain carries TRBV29-1 and TRBJ1-1; 9 bases align to TRBD1. This CDR3 spans 12 amino acids. Germline-derived CDR1 and CDR2 are SQVTM and ANQGSEA. The V segment lost 7 bases and the J segment 6 bases; nucleotides outside the gene matches: 6.

There are many counts of this clonotype. The chain is built from TRBV2 and TRBJ1-5, with D unclear. Germline loops: CDR1 SNHLY, CDR2 FYNNEI. Trimming took off 10 bases at V and 0 bases at J, with 16 bases between the two ends. This CDR3 spans 15 amino acids. CDR3 sequence: CATDSRGYSNQPQHF. The CDR3 nucleotides read TGTGCCACCGACTCGCGCGGGTATAGCAATCAGCCCCAGCATTTT.

This clonotype has just a few counts. The V call is TRBV5-1, the J call TRBJ2-3, with 7 nucleotides matching TRBD2. This CDR3 contains 16 residues. From germline, CDR1 is SGHRS and CDR2 YFSETQ. The V segment lost 5 bases and the J segment 1 base; nucleotides outside the gene matches: 10. The CDR3 sequence: CASRDGSGTGTDTQYF. Written as DNA, the CDR3 is TGCGCCAGCAGGGACGGCAGCGGGACCGGCACAGATACGCAGTATTTT.